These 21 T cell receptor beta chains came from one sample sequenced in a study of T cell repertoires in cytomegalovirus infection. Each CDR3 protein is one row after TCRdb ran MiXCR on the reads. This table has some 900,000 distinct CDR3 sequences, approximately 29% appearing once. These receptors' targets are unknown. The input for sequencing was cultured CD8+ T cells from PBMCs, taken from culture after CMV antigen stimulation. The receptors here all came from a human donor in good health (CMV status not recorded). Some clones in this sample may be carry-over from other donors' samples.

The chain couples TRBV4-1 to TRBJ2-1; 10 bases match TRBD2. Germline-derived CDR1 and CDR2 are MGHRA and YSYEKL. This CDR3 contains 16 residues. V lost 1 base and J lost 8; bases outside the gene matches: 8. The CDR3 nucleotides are TGCGCCAGCAGCCAAGGGGACGGGCTAGCGGGGGATGAGCAGTTCTTC. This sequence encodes CASSQGDGLAGDEQFF.

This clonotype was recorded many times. Here the CDR3 reads CASSRTLNTEAFF. As DNA, the CDR3 is TGTGCCAGCAGTCGGACGTTGAACACTGAAGCTTTCTTT. V usage is TRBV7-6 and J usage is TRBJ1-1; D is undetermined. With 6 bases removed from V and 0 bases from J, the gap between germline ends came to 8 bases. This CDR3 has 13 amino acids. The germline gives CDR1 SGHVS, CDR2 FNYEAQ.

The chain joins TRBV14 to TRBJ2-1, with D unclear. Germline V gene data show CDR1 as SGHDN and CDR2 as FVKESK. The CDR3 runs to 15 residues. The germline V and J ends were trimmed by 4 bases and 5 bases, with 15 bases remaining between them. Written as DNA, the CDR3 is TGTGCCAGCAGCCTCAACCCGACGGATAACAATGAGCAGTTCTTC. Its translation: CASSLNPTDNNEQFF.

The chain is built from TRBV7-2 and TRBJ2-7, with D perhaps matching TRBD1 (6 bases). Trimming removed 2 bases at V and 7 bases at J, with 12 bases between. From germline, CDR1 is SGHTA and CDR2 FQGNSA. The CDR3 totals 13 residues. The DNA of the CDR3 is TGTGCCAGCAGCTTATACAGGGCGCGAGAGCAGTACGTC. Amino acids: CASSLYRAREQYV.

CDR3 amino acids: CASSLLQATYGYTF. The CDR3 DNA sequence: TGTGCCAGCAGTTTACTTCAAGCCACCTATGGCTACACCTTC. The chain carries TRBV28 and TRBJ1-2; D gene uncertain. V was pared by 2 bases and J by 4 bases, with 11 bases between. This CDR3 spans 14 amino acids. Germline CDR1 MDHEN, CDR2 SYDVKM.

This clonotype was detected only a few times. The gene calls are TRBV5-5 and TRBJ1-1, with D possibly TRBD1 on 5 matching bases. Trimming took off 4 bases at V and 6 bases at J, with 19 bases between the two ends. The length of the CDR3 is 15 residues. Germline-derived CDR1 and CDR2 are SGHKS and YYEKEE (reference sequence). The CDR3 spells CASSPREVLGPEAFF. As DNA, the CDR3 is TGTGCCAGCAGCCCCAGGGAGGTCTTGGGCCCTGAAGCTTTCTTT. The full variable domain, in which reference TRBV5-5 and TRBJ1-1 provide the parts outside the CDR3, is DAGVTQSPTHLIKTRGQQVTLRCSPISGHKSVSWYQQVLGQGPQFIFQYYEKEERGRGNFPDRFSARQFPNYSSELNVNALLLGDSALYLCASSPREVLGPEAFFGQGTRLTVV.

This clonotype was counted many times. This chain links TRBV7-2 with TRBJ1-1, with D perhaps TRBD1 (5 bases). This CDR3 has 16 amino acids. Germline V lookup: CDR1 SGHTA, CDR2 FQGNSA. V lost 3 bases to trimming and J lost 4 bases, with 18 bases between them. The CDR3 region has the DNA TGTGCCAGCAGCTTGGGACCAGGGACTCTGGGCACTGAAGCTTTCTTT. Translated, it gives CASSLGPGTLGTEAFF.

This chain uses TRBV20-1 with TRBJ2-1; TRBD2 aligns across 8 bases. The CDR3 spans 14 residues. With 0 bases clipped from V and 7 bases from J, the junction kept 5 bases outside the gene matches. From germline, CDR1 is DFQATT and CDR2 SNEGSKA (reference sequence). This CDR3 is CSARDPLADNEQFF. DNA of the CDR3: TGCAGTGCTAGAGATCCACTAGCGGATAATGAGCAGTTCTTC.

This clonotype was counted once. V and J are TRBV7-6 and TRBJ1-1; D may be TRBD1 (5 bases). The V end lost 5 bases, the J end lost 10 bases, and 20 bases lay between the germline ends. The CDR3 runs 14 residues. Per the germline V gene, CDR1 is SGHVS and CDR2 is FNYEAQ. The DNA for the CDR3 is TGTGCCAGCAGCCCAGAATACGGGGCGTTGGGAGCTTTCTTT. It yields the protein CASSPEYGALGAFF.

DNA for the CDR3: TGTGCCAGCAGCCCGGACAGTTTCTACGAGCAGTACTTC. Encoded protein: CASSPDSFYEQYF. This chain connects TRBV14 to TRBJ2-7; a possible D gene is TRBD1 (6 bases). Germline-derived CDR1 and CDR2 are SGHDN and FVKESK. The CDR3 is 13 amino acids. Trimming left V 4 bases short and J 3 bases short, with 10 bases between. Using reference TRBV14 and TRBJ2-7 for the parts outside the CDR3, the full variable domain is EAGVTQFPSHSVIEKGQTVTLRCDPISGHDNLYWYRRVMGKEIKFLLHFVKESKQDESGMPNNRFLAERTGGTYSTLKVQPAELEDSGVYFCASSPDSFYEQYFGPGTRLTVT.

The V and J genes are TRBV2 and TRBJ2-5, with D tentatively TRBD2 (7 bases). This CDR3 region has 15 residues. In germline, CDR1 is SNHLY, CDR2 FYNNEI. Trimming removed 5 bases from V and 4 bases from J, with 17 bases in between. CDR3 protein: CASSPRRRGLETQYF. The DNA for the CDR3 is TGTGCCAGCAGTCCAAGACGGCGGGGGCTAGAGACCCAGTACTTC. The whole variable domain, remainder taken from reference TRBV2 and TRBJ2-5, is EPEVTQTPSHQVTQMGQEVILRCVPISNHLYFYWYRQILGQKVEFLVSFYNNEISEKSEIFDDQFSVERPDGSNFTLKIRSTKLEDSAMYFCASSPRRRGLETQYFGPGTRLLVL.

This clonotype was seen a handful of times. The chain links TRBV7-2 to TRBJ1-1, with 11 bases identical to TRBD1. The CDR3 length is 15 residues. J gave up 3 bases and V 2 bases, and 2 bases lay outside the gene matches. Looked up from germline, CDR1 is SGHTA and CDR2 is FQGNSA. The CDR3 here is CASSLWDRGDTEAFF. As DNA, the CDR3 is TGTGCCAGCAGCTTATGGGACAGGGGGGACACTGAAGCTTTCTTT.

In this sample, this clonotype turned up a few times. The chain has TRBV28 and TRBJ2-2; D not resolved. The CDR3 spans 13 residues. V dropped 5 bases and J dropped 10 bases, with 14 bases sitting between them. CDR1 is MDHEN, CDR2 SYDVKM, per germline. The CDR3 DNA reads TGTGCCAGCAGTCTCCTCGACACACCGGAGCTGTTTTTT. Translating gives CASSLLDTPELFF.

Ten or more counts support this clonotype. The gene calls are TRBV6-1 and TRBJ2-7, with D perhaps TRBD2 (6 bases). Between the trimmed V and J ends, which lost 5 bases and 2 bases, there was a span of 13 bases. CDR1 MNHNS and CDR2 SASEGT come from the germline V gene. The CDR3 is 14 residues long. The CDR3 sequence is CASSPPGGAYEQYV. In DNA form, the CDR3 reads TGTGCCAGCAGTCCTCCCGGAGGGGCCTACGAGCAGTACGTC.

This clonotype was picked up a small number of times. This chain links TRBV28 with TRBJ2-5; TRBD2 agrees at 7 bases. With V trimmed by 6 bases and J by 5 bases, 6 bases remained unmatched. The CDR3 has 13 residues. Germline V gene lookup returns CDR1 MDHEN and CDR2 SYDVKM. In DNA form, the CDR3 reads TGTGCCAGCAGACCTAGCGGTGGGGAGACCCAGTACTTC. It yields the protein CASRPSGGETQYF.

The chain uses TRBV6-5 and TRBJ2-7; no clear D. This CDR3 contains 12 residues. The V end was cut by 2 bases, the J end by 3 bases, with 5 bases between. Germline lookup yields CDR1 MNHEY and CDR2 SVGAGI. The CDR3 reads CASSYPYYEQYV. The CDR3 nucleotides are TGTGCCAGCAGTTACCCCTACTACGAGCAGTACGTC.

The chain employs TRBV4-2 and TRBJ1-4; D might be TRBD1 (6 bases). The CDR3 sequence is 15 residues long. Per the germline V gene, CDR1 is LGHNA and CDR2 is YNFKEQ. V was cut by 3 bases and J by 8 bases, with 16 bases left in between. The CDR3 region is CASSQVGGRREKLFF. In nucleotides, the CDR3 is TGTGCCAGCAGCCAGGTCGGGGGGCGACGAGAAAAACTGTTTTTT.

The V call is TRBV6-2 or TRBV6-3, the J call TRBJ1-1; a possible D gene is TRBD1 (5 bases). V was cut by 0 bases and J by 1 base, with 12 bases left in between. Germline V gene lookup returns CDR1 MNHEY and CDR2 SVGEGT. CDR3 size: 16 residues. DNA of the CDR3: TGTGCCAGCAGTTACTCTGGCAGGAGGGGGAACACTGAAGCTTTCTTT. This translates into CASSYSGRRGNTEAFF.

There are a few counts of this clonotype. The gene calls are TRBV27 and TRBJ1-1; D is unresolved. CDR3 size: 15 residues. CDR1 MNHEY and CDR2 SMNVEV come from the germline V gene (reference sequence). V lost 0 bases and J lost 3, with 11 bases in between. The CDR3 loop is CASSLSSGGYTEAFF. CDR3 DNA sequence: TGTGCCAGCAGTTTATCCTCCGGAGGTTACACTGAAGCTTTCTTT.

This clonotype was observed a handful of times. As DNA, the CDR3 is TGTGCCAGCTATAGCGGGGGAGGGGATACGCAGTATTTT. This gives the protein CASYSGGGDTQYF. The chain links TRBV6-6 to TRBJ2-3; 9 nucleotides agree with TRBD2. The CDR3 loop spans 13 amino acids. The V and J ends lost 8 bases and 6 bases, in that order; junction bases with no gene match: 6. CDR1 MNHNY and CDR2 SVGAGI come from the germline V gene (reference sequence).

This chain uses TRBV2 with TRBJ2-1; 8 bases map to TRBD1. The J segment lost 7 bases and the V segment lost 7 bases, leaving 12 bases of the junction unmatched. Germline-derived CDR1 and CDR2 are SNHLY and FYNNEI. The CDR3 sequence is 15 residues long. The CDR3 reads CASKGDQGARNEQFF. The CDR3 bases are TGTGCCAGCAAAGGGGATCAGGGGGCGAGGAATGAGCAGTTCTTC.